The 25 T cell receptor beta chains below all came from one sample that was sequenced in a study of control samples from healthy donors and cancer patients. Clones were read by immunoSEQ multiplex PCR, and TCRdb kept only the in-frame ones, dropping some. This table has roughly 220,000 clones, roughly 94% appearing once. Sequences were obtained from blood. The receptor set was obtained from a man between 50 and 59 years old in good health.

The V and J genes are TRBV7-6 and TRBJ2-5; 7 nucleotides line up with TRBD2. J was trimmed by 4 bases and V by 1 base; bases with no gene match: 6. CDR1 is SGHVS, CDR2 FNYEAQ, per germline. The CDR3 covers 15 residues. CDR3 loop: CASSLGTGGLETQYF. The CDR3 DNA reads TGTGCCAGCAGCTTAGGTACGGGGGGTCTAGAGACCCAGTACTTC.

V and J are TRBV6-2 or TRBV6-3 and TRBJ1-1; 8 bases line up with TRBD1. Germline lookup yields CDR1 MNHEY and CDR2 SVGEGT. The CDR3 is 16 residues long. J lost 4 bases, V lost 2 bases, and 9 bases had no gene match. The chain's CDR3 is CASSYPLLQGGTEAFF. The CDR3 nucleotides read TGTGCCAGCAGTTACCCGCTACTACAGGGGGGCACTGAAGCTTTCTTT.

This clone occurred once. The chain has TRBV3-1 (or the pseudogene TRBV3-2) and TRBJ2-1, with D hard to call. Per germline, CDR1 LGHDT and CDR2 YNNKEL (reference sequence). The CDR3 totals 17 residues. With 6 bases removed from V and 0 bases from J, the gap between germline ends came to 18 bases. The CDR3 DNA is TGTGCCAGCAGTCCAATTGATAGCCTTGGCTCCTACAATGAGCAGTTCTTC. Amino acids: CASSPIDSLGSYNEQFF.

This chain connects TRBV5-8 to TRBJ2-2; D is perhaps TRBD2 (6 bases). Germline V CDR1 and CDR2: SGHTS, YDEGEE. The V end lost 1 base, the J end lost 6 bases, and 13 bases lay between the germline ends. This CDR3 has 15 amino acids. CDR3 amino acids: CASSLRGALAGELFF. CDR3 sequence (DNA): TGTGCCAGCAGCTTGCGCGGGGCCTTGGCCGGGGAGCTGTTTTTT.

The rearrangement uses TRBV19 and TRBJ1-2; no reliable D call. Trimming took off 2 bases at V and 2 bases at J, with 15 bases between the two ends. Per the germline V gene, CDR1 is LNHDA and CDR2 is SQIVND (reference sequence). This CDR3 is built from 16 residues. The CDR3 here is CASSIIEDFPNYGYTF. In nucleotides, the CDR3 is TGTGCCAGTAGTATAATCGAGGACTTTCCCAACTATGGCTACACCTTC.

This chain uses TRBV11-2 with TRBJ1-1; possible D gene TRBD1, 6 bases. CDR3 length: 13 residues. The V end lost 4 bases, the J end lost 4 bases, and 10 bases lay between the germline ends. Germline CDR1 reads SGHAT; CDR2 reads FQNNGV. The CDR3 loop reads CASSSWTVTEAFF. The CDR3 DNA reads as TGTGCCAGCAGCTCCTGGACAGTCACTGAAGCTTTCTTT. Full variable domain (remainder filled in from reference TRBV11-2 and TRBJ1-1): EAGVAQSPRYKIIEKRQSVAFWCNPISGHATLYWYQQILGQGPKLLIQFQNNGVVDDSQLPKDRFSAERLKGVDSTLKIQPAKLEDSAVYLCASSSWTVTEAFFGQGTRLTVV.

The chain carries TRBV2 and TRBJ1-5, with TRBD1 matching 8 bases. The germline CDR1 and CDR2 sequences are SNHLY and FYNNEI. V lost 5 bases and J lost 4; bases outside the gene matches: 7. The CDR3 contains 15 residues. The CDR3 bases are TGTGCCAGCAGTCCCGACAGGGGCGGGAATCAGCCCCAGCATTTT. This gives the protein CASSPDRGGNQPQHF. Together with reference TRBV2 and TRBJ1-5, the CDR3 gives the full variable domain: EPEVTQTPSHQVTQMGQEVILRCVPISNHLYFYWYRQILGQKVEFLVSFYNNEISEKSEIFDDQFSVERPDGSNFTLKIRSTKLEDSAMYFCASSPDRGGNQPQHFGDGTRLSIL.

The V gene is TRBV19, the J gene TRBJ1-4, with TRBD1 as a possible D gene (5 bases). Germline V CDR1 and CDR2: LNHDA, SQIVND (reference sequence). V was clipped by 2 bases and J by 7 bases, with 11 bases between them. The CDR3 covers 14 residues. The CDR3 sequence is CASSIQTASEKLFF. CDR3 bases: TGTGCCAGTAGTATACAGACAGCCTCTGAAAAACTGTTTTTT.

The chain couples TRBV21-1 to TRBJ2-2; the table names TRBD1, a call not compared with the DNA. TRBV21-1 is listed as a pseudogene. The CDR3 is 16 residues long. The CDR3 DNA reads TGTGCCAGCAGCAAAGAAAAGACACCGTATAACGGGGAGCTGTTTTTT. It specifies CASSKEKTPYNGELFF.

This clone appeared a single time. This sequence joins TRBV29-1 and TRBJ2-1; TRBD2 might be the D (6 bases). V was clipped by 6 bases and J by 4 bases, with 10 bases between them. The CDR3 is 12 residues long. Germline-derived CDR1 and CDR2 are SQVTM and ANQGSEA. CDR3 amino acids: CSVFRGYNEQFF. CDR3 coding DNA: TGCAGCGTATTCCGGGGGTACAATGAGCAGTTCTTC.

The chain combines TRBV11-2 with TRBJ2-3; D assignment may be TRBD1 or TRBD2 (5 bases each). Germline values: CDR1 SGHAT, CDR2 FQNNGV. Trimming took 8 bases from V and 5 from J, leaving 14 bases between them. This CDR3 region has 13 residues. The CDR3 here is CASGRVGVDTQYF. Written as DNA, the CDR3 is TGTGCCAGCGGACGGGTGGGGGTAGATACGCAGTATTTT.

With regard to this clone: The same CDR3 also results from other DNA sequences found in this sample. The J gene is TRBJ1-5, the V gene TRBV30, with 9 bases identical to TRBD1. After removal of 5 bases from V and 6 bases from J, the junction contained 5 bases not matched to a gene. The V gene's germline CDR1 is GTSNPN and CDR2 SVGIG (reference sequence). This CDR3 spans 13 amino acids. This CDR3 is CAWGATGGQPQHF. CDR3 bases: TGTGCCTGGGGCGCGACAGGGGGTCAGCCCCAGCATTTT.

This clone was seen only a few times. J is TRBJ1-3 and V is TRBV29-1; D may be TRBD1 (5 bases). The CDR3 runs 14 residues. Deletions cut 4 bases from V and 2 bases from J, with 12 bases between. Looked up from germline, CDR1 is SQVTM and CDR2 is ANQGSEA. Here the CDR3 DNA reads TGCAGCGTTGGTGTAGGGGTGGCTGGAAACACCATATATTTT. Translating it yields CSVGVGVAGNTIYF.

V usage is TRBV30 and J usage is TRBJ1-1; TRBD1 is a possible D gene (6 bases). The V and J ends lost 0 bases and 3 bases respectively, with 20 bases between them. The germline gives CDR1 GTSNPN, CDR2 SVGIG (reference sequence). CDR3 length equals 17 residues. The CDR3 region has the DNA TGTGCCTGGAGTGTAACCCCCCGTCCTAAGGGGGACACTGAAGCTTTCTTT. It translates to CAWSVTPRPKGDTEAFF.

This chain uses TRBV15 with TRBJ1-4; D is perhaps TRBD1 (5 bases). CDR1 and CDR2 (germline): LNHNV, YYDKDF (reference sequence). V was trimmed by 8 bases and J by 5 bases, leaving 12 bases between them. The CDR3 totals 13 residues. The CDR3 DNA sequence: TGTGCCACCCGGCGGGGGTGGAATGAAAAACTGTTTTTT. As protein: CATRRGWNEKLFF.

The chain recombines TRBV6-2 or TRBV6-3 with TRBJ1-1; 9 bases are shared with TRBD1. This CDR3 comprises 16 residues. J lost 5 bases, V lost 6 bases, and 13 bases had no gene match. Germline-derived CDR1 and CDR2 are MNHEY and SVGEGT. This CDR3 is CASSPTPTGGETEAFF. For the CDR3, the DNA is TGTGCCAGCAGCCCTACTCCGACAGGGGGGGAAACTGAAGCTTTCTTT.

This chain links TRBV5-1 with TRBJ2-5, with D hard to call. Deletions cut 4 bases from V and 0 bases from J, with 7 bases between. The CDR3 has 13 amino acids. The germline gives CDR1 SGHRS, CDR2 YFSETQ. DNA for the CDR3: TGCGCCAGCAGCCACCGGGACCAAGAGACCCAGTACTTC. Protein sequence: CASSHRDQETQYF.

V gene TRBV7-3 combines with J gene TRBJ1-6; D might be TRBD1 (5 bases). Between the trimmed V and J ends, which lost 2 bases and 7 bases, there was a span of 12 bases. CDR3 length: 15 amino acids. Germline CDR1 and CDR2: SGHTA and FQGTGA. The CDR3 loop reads CASSLGRVENSPLHF. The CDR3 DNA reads TGTGCCAGCAGCTTAGGCAGGGTAGAGAATTCACCCCTCCACTTT.

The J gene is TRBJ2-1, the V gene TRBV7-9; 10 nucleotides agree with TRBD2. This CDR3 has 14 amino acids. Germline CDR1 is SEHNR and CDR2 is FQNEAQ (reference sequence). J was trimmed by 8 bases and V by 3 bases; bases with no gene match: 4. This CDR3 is CASSFQAGGHEQFF. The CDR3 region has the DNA TGTGCCAGCAGCTTTCAAGCGGGGGGGCATGAGCAGTTCTTC. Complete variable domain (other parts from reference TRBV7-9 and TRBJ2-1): DTGVSQNPRHKITKRGQNVTFRCDPISEHNRLYWYRQTLGQGPEFLTYFQNEAQLEKSRLLSDRFSAERPKGSFSTLEIQRTEQGDSAMYLCASSFQAGGHEQFFGPGTRLTVL.

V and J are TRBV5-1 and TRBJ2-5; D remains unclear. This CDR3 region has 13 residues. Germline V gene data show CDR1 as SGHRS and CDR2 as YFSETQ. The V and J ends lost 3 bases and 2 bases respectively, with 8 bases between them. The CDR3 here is CASSSLGQETQYF. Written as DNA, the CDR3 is TGCGCCAGCAGCTCCCTGGGTCAAGAGACCCAGTACTTC.

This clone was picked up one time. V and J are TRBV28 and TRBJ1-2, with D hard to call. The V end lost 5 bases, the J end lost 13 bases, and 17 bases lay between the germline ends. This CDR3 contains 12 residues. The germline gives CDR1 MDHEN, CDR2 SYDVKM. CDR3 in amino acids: CASSPRLHSPTF. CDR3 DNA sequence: TGTGCCAGCAGTCCCCGACTGCACTCGCCCACCTTC.

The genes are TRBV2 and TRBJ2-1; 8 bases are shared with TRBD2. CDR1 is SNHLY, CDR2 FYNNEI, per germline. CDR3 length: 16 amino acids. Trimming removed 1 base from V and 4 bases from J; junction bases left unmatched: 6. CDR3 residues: CASSEGPPGGYNEQFF. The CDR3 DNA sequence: TGTGCCAGCAGTGAAGGGCCGCCGGGGGGGTACAATGAGCAGTTCTTC.

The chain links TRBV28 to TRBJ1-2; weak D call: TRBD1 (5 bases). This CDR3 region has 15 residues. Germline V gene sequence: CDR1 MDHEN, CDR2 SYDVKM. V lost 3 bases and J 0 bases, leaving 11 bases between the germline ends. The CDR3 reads CASSFPGRTNYGYTF. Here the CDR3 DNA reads TGTGCCAGCAGTTTCCCGGGACGGACTAACTATGGCTACACCTTC.

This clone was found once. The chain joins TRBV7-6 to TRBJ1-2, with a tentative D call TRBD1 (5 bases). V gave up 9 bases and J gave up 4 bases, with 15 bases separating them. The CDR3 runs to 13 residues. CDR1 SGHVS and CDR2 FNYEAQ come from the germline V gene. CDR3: CARGDGGIYGYTF. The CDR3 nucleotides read TGTGCCAGGGGGGACGGAGGGATCTATGGCTACACCTTC.

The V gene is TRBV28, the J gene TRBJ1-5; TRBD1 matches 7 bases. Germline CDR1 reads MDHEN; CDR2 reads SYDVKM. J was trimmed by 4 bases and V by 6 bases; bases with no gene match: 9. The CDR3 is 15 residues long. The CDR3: CASSPSGQLNQPQHF. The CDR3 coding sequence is TGTGCCAGCAGCCCCTCGGGACAGCTGAATCAGCCCCAGCATTTT.